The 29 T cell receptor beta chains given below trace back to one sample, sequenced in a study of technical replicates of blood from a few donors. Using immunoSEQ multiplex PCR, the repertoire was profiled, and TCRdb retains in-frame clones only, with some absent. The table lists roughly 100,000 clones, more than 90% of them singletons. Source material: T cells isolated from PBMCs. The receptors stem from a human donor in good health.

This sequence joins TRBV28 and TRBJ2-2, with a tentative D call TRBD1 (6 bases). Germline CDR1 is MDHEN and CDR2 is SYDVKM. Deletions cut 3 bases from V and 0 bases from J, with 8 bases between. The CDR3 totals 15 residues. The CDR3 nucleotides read TGTGCCAGCAGTTTCGGACAGTCGAACACCGGGGAGCTGTTTTTT. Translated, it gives CASSFGQSNTGELFF.

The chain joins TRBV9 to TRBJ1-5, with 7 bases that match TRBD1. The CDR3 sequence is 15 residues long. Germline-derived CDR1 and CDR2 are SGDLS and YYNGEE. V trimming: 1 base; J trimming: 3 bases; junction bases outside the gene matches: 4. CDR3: CASSVTGQSNQPQHF. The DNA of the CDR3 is TGTGCCAGCAGCGTAACGGGACAGTCCAATCAGCCCCAGCATTTT. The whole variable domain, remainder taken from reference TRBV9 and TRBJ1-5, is DSGVTQTPKHLITATGQRVTLRCSPRSGDLSVYWYQQSLDQGLQFLIQYYNGEERAKGNILERFSAQQFPDLHSELNLSSLELGDSALYFCASSVTGQSNQPQHFGDGTRLSIL.

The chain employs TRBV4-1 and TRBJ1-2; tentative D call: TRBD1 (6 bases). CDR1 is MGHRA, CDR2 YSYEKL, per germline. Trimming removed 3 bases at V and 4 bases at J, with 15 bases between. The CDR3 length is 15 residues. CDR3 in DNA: TGCGCCAGCAGCCAGGGACAAGGGAGGGCCTATGGCTACACCTTC. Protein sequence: CASSQGQGRAYGYTF.

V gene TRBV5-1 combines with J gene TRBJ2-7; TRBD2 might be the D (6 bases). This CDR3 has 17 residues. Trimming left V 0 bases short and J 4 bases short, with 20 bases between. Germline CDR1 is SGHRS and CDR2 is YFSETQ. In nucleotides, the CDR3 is TGCGCCAGCAGCTTGGGCAGGGCGACGGCGGGATGGTACGAGCAGTACTTC. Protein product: CASSLGRATAGWYEQYF.

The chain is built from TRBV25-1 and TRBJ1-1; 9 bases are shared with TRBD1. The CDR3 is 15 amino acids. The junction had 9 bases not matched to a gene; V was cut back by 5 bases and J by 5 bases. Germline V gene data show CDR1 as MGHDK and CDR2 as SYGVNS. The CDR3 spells CASSNRGRGFTEAFF. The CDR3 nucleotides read TGTGCCAGCAGTAACAGGGGGCGTGGGTTTACTGAAGCTTTCTTT.

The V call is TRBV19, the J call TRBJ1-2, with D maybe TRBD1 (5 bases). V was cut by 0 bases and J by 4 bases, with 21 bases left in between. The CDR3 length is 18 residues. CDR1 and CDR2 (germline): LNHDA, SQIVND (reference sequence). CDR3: CASSIDLGPTPGGYGYTF. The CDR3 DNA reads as TGTGCCAGTAGTATAGATCTGGGACCGACTCCGGGAGGCTATGGCTACACCTTC.

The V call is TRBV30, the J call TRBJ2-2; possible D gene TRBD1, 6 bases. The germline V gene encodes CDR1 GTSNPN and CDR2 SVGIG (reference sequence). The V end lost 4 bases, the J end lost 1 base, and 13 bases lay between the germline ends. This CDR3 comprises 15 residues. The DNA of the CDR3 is TGTGCCTGGAACCCCGGGACACTGAACACCGGGGAGCTGTTTTTT. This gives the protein CAWNPGTLNTGELFF. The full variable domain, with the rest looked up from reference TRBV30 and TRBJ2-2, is SQTIHQWPATLVQPVGSPLSLECTVEGTSNPNLYWYRQAAGRGLQLLFYSVGIGQISSEVPQNLSASRPQDRQFILSSKKLLLSDSGFYLCAWNPGTLNTGELFFGEGSRLTVL.

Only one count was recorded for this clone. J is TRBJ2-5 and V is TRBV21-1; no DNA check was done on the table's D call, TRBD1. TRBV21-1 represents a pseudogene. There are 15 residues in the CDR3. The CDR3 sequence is CARNMGQGGQETQYF. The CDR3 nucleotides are TGTGCCAGAAACATGGGACAGGGAGGCCAAGAGACCCAGTACTTC.

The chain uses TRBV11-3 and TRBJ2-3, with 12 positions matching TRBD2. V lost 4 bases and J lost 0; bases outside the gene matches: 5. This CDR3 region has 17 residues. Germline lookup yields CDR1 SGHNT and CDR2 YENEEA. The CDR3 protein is CASSSWTSGKSTDTQYF. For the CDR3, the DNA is TGTGCCAGCAGCTCATGGACTAGCGGGAAGAGCACAGATACGCAGTATTTT.

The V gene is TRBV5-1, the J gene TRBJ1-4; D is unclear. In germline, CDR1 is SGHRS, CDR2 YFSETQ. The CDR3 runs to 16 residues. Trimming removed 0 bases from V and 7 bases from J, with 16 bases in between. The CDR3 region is CASSLVSGEHGEKLFF. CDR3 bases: TGCGCCAGCAGCTTGGTATCTGGGGAGCATGGTGAAAAACTGTTTTTT.

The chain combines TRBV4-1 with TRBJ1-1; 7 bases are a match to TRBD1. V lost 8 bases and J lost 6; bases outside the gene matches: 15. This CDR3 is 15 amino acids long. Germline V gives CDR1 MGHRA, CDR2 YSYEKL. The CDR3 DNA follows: TGCGCCAGCGCCGACCTTCTGACAGGGTCTTCTGAAGCTTTCTTT. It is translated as CASADLLTGSSEAFF.

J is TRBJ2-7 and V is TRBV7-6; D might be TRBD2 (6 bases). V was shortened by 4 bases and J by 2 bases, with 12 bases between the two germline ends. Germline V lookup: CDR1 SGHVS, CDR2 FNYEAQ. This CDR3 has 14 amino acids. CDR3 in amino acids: CASSSWGETYEQYF. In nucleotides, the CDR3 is TGTGCCAGCAGCTCGTGGGGGGAAACCTACGAGCAGTACTTC.

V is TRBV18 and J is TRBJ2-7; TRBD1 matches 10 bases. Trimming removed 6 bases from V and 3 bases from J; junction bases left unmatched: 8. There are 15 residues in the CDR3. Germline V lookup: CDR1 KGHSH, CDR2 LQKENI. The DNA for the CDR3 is TGTGCCAGCTCGCCTGACAGGGGGCTTTTCTACGAGCAGTACTTC. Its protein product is CASSPDRGLFYEQYF.

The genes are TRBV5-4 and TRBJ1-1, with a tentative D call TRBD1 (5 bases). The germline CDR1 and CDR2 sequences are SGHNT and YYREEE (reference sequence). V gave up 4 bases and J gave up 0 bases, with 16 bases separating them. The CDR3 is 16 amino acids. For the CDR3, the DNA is TGTGCCAGCAGCCCACCCTTGACAGCACTGAACACTGAAGCTTTCTTT. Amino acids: CASSPPLTALNTEAFF.

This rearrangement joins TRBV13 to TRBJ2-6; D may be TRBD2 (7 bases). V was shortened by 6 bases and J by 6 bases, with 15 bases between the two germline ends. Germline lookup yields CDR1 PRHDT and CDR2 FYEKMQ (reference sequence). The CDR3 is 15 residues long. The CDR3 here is CASSPTGGEANVLTF. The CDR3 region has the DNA TGTGCCAGCAGTCCCACGGGGGGCGAGGCCAACGTCCTGACTTTC. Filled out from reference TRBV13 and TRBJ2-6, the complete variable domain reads AAGVIQSPRHLIKEKRETATLKCYPIPRHDTVYWYQQGPGQDPQFLISFYEKMQSDKGSIPDRFSAQQFSDYHSELNMSSLELGDSALYFCASSPTGGEANVLTFGAGSRLTVL.

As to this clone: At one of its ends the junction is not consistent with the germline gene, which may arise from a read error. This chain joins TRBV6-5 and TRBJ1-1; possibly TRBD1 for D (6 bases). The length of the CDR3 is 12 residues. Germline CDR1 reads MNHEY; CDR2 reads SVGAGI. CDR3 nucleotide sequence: TGTGCCAGCGGTTATCAGGGGCTGGGCGCTTTCTTT. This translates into CASGYQGLGAFF.

The CDR3 is CASTGLAGAIFTDTQYF. For the CDR3, the DNA is TGTGCCAGCACCGGACTAGCGGGAGCGATATTCACAGATACGCAGTATTTT. This sequence joins TRBV21-1 and TRBJ2-3; TRBD2 is the table's D call and was not checked against the DNA. TRBV21-1 is marked as a pseudogene. This CDR3 comprises 17 residues.

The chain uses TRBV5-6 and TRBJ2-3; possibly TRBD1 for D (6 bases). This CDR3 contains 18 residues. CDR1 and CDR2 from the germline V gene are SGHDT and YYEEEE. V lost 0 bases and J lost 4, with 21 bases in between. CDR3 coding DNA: TGTGCCAGCAGCTTGGCCTCCCATCTTAGGGCAGGGGCAGATACGCAGTATTTT. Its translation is CASSLASHLRAGADTQYF.

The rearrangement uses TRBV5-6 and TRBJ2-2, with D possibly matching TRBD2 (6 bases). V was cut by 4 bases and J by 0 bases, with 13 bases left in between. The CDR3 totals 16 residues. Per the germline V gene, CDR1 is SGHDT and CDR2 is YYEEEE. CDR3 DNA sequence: TGTGCCAGCAGCCCGTTGGGGGAGGCGAACACCGGGGAGCTGTTTTTT. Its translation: CASSPLGEANTGELFF.

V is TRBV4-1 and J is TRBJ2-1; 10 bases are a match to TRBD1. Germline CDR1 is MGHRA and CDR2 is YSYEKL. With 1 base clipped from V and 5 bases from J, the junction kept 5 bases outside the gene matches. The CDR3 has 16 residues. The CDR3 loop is CASSQGDRGGNNEQFF. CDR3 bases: TGCGCCAGCAGCCAAGGGGACAGGGGCGGAAACAATGAGCAGTTCTTC.

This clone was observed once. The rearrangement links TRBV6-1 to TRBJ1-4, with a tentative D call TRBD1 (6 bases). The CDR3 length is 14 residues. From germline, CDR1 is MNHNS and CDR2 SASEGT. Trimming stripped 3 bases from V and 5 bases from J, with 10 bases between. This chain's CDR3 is CASSEGGGNEKLFF. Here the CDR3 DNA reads TGTGCCAGCAGTGAGGGAGGGGGAAATGAAAAACTGTTTTTT.

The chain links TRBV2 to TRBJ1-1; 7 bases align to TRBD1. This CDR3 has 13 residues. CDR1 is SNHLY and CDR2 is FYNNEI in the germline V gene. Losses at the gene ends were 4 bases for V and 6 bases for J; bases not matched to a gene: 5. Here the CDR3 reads CASSVRQGSEAFF. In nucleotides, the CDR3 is TGTGCCAGCAGTGTTCGACAGGGTTCTGAAGCTTTCTTT.

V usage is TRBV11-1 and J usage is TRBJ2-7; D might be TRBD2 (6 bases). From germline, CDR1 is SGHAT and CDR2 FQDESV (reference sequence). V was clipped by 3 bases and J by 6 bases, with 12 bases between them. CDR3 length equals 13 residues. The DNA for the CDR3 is TGTGCCAGCAGCTTGGGTGCTAGCGCCGAGCAGTACTTC. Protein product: CASSLGASAEQYF.

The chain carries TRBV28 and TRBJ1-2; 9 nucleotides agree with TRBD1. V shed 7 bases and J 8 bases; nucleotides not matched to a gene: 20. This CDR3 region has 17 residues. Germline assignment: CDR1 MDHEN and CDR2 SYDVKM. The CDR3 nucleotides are TGTGCCAGCACCACTGGCTCTCTTACAGGGGGCGCGCGGGGCTACACCTTC. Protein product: CASTTGSLTGGARGYTF.

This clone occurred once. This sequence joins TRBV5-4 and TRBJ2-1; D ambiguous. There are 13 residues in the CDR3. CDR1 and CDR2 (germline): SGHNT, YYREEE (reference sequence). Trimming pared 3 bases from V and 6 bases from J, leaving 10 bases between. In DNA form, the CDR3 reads TGTGCCAGCAGCTCCTATAGTAGCAATGAGCAGTTCTTC. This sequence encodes CASSSYSSNEQFF.

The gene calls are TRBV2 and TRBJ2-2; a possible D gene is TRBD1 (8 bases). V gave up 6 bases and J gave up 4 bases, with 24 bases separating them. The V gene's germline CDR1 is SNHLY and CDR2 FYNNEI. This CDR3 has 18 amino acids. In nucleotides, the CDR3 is TGTGCCAGCAGCGGTGGCTCTCACAGGGGGGGAGGCACCGGGGAGCTGTTTTTT. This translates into CASSGGSHRGGGTGELFF.

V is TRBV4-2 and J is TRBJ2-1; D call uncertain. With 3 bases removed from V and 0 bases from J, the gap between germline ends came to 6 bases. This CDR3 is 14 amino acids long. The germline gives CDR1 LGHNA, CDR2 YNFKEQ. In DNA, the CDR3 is TGTGCCAGCAGCCAGCGACACTCCTACAATGAGCAGTTCTTC. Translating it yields CASSQRHSYNEQFF.

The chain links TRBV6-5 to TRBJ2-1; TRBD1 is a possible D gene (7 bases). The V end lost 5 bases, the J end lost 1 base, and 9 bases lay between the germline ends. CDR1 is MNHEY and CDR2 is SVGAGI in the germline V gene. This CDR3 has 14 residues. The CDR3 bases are TGTGCCAGCAGTCCAGGGGGGTCCTACAATGAGCAGTTCTTC. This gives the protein CASSPGGSYNEQFF.

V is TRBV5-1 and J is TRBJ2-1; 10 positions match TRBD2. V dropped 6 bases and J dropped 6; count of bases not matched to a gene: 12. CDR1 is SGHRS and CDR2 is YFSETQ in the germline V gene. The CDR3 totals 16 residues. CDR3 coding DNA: TGCGCCAGCACCGAAAGGCTGCTAGCGGGAGCCAATGAGCAGTTCTTC. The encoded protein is CASTERLLAGANEQFF.